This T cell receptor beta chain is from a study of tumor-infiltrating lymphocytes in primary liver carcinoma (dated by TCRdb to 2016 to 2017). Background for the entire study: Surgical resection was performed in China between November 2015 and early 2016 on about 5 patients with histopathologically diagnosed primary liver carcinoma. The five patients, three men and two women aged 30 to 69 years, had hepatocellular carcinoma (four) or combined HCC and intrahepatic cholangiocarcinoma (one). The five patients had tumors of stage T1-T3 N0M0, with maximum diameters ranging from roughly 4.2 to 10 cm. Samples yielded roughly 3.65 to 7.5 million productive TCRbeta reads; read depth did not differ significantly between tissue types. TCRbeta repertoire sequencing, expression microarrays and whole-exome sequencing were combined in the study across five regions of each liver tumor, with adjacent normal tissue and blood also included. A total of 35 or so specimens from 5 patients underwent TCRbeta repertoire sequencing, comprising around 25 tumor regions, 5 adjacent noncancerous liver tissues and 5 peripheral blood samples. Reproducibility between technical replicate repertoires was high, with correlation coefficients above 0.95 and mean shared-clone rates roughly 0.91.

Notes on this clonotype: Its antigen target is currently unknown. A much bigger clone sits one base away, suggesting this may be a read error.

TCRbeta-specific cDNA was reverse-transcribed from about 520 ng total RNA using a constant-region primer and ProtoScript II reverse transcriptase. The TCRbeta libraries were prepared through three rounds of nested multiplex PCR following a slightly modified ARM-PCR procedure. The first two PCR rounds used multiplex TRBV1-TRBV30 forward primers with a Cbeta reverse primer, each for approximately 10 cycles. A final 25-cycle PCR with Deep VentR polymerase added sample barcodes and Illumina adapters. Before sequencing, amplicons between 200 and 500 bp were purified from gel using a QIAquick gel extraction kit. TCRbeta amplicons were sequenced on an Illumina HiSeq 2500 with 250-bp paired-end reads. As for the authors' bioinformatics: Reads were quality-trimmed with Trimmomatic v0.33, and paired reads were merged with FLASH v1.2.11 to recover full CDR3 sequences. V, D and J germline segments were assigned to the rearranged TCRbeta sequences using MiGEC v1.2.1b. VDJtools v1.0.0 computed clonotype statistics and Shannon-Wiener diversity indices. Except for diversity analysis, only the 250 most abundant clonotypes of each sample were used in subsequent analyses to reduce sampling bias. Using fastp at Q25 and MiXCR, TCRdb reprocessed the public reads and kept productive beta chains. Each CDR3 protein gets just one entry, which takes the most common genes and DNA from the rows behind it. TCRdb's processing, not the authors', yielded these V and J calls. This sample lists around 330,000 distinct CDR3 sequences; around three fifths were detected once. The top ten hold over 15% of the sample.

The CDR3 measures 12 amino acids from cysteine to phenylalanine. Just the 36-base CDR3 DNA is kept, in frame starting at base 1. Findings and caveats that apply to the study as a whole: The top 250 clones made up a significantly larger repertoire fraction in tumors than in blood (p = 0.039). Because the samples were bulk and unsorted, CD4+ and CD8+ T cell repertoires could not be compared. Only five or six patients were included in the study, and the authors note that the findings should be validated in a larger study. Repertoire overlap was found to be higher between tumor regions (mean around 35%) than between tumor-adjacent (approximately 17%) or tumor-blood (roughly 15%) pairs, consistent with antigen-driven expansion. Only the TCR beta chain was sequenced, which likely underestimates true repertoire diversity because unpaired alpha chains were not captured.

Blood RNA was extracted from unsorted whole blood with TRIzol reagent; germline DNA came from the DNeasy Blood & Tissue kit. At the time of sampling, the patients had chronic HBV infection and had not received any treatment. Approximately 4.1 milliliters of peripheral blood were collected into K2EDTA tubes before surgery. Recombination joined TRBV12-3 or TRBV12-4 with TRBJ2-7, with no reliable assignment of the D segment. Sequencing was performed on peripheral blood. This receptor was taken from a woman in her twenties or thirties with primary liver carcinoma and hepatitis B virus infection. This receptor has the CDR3 CASSPGRHERYF. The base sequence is TGTGCCAGCAGCCCAGGCCGCCACGAGCGGTACTTC.